Listed below are T cell receptor beta chains from one sample, sequenced in a study of T cell changes during pregnancy in multiple sclerosis. Method: immunoSEQ multiplex PCR; TCRdb's copy keeps in-frame clones and lacks some. The sample contains more than 50,000 clones, about 94% of which appear only once. Sequencing was performed on CD8+ T cells from peripheral blood mononuclear cells, taken after pregnancy. The receptor source for this set is a female donor with multiple sclerosis, enrolled in a pregnancy study. Both conserved end residues are trimmed from each CDR3. Fields, in order: V gene, J gene, CDR3 protein.

TRBV5-1	TRBJ2-7	ASSLGTGPYEQY
TRBV28	TRBJ2-5	ASTLEGSETQY
TRBV30	TRBJ1-4	AWSDMPTTTNEKLF
TRBV27	TRBJ2-7	ASSLSRGLPYEQY
TRBV27	TRBJ2-4	ASSPGGLGIQY
TRBV6-1	TRBJ2-2	ASGAANTGELF
TRBV7-8	TRBJ2-7	ASSHLDRTYEQY
TRBV28	TRBJ1-2	ASSHRERSWNGYT
TRBV27	TRBJ2-7	ASSSTGTGDYEQY
TRBV5-8	TRBJ1-1	ASSLGATGANTEAF
TRBV4-1	TRBJ2-1	ASSSRGGVAGTYNEQF
TRBV7-7	TRBJ2-1	ASSLTQYNEQF
TRBV4-1	TRBJ1-2	ASSQGGEDYGYT
TRBV5-1	TRBJ2-1	ASSSSSGSSYNEQF
TRBV28	TRBJ2-3	ASSSSTGTTTDTQY
TRBV9	TRBJ1-1	ASSGGDMNTEAF
TRBV5-6	TRBJ1-2	ASSLGQAFYGYT
TRBV7-7	TRBJ2-1	ASSVRLAGAFNEQF
TRBV30	TRBJ1-2	AWSVGGDYGYT
TRBV19	TRBJ1-2	ANLGQAYGYT
TRBV5-4	TRBJ2-2	ASSLTGTAGELF
TRBV6-1	TRBJ1-5	ASSDGRGQPQH